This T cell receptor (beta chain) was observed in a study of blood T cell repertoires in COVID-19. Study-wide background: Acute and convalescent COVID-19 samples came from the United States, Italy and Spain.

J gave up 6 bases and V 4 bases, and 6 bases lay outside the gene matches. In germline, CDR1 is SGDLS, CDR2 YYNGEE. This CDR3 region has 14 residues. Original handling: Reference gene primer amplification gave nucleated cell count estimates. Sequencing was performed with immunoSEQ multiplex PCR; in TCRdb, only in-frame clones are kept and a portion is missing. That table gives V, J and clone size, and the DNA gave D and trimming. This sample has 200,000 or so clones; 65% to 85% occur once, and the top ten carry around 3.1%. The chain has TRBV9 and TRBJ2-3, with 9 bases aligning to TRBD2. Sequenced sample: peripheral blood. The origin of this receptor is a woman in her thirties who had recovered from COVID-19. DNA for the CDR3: TGTGCCAGCAGCAAGAGCGGGAGGCCGGATACGCAGTATTTT. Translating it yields CASSKSGRPDTQYF. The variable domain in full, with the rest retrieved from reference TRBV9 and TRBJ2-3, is DSGVTQTPKHLITATGQRVTLRCSPRSGDLSVYWYQQSLDQGLQFLIQYYNGEERAKGNILERFSAQQFPDLHSELNLSSLELGDSALYFCASSKSGRPDTQYFGPGTRLTVL.